The 4 T cell receptor beta chains below come from one sample, sequenced in a study of T cells in Graves' hyperthyroidism and ophthalmopathy. From RNA transcripts, TCR beta CDR3 regions were amplified. The TCR CDR3 was amplified in a first-round RT-PCR using the HTBI primer set. TCRdb re-called the multiplex PCR reads with MiXCR, one entry per CDR3 protein. Here the sample spans around 100,000 distinct CDR3 sequences, over 45% being singletons. Input material: blood. Receptor source: a man in his forties with Graves' hyperthyroidism.

Only a few counts were recorded for this clonotype. A much more abundant neighbour one base away suggests this may be a read error. The J gene is TRBJ2-7, the V gene TRBV12-3 or TRBV12-4; D is possibly TRBD2 (7 bases). This CDR3 is 13 amino acids long. The CDR3 bases are TGTGCCGGCAGAAGAACAGGGAGGGGGGAGCAGTACTTC. As protein: CAGRRTGRGEQYF.

With regard to this clonotype: At one end the junction does not follow the germline gene, possibly because of a read error. The chain carries TRBV7-7 and TRBJ2-3; possible D gene TRBD1, 5 bases. CDR3 length equals 14 residues. Germline V CDR1 and CDR2: SSHAT, FNYEAQ (reference sequence). As DNA, the CDR3 is TGTGCTAGCAGCCCAGGGCTCTACACAGATACGCAGTATTTT. Protein product: CASSPGLYTDTQYF.

In this sample, this clonotype turned up many times. The chain carries TRBV19 and TRBJ2-1; unclear D gene. Trimming left V 4 bases short and J 1 base short, with 11 bases between. The CDR3 totals 15 residues. CDR1 is LNHDA and CDR2 is SQIVND in the germline V gene (reference sequence). The CDR3 spells CASSTPTASYNEQFF. The CDR3 DNA reads TGTGCCAGTAGTACCCCGACGGCTTCCTACAATGAGCAGTTCTTC.

The chain is built from TRBV11-3 and TRBJ2-5, with 7 bases aligning to TRBD2. The CDR3 runs to 19 residues. CDR1 SGHNT and CDR2 YENEEA come from the germline V gene. Trimming at V came to 2 bases and at J to 3 bases, leaving 18 bases not matched to a gene. The CDR3 region has the DNA TGTGCCAGCAGCTTAACGGGGAAGCGGGAACCGAGCCCAAAAGAGACCCAGTACTTC. Its protein product is CASSLTGKREPSPKETQYF. Full variable domain (outside the CDR3, taken from reference TRBV11-3 and TRBJ2-5): EAGVVQSPRYKIIEKKQPVAFWCNPISGHNTLYWYLQNLGQGPELLIRYENEEAVDDSQLPKDRFSAERLKGVDSTLKIQPAELGDSAVYLCASSLTGKREPSPKETQYFGPGTRLLVL.